The 21 T cell receptor beta chains below all came from one sample that was sequenced in a study of blood T cell repertoires in COVID-19. TCRdb's table, derived via immunoSEQ multiplex PCR, lists solely in-frame clones and lacks some. The sample has under 200,000 clones, 82% seen once. The sample was peripheral blood. Every receptor here comes from a woman aged 60-75 years with COVID-19, enrolled during active disease.

The J gene is TRBJ1-2, the V gene TRBV2; the match to TRBD1 covers 7 bases. Germline CDR1 reads SNHLY; CDR2 reads FYNNEI. The CDR3 has 13 residues. V lost 3 bases and J lost 4; bases outside the gene matches: 2. The CDR3 reads CASSDRGPYGYTF. As DNA, the CDR3 is TGTGCCAGCAGTGATAGGGGGCCCTATGGCTACACCTTC. The variable domain in full, with the rest retrieved from reference TRBV2 and TRBJ1-2, is EPEVTQTPSHQVTQMGQEVILRCVPISNHLYFYWYRQILGQKVEFLVSFYNNEISEKSEIFDDQFSVERPDGSNFTLKIRSTKLEDSAMYFCASSDRGPYGYTFGSGTRLTVV.

The chain combines TRBV10-3 with TRBJ2-7, with 7 positions matching TRBD2. The CDR3 consists of 13 residues. Per germline, CDR1 ENHRY and CDR2 SYGVKD. J gave up 13 bases and V 0 bases, and 9 bases lay outside the gene matches. The CDR3 sequence is CAISESPSGDLYV. The CDR3 DNA sequence: TGTGCCATCAGTGAGTCTCCGAGCGGGGACCTATACGTC.

A note on this clone: At one end the junction does not follow the germline gene, possibly because of a read error. The chain has TRBV5-3 and TRBJ2-7, with 7 bases fitting TRBD1. TRBV5-3 falls under the ORF class, with uncertain function. This CDR3 spans 10 amino acids. As DNA, the CDR3 is TGTGCCAGAAGCTTAGGGGGCTTTGGCTTC. Residues: CARSLGGFGF.

The genes are TRBV30 and TRBJ1-1, with D tentatively TRBD1 (5 bases). V was clipped by 5 bases and J by 4 bases, with 17 bases between them. The germline CDR1 and CDR2 sequences are GTSNPN and SVGIG (reference sequence). The CDR3 extends over 14 amino acids. Here the CDR3 reads CAWAKGLGGTEAFF. As DNA, the CDR3 is TGTGCCTGGGCTAAGGGGCTCGGGGGCACTGAAGCTTTCTTT.

This chain connects TRBV11-2 to TRBJ2-5; weak D call: TRBD2 (6 bases). This CDR3 contains 14 residues. V was cut by 3 bases and J by 5 bases, with 13 bases left in between. Germline V gives CDR1 SGHAT, CDR2 FQNNGV. Here the CDR3 reads CASSFTAGYETQYF. The CDR3 DNA follows: TGTGCCAGCAGCTTCACCGCGGGGTATGAGACCCAGTACTTC.

The rearrangement joins TRBV5-4 to TRBJ2-5; 9 bases line up with TRBD2. The germline V gene encodes CDR1 SGHNT and CDR2 YYREEE (reference sequence). This CDR3 contains 16 residues. Unmatched junction bases numbered 12, after V lost 4 bases and J lost 5 bases. The CDR3 bases are TGTGCCAGCAGCCCGGGACTAGCAGGAATTCAGGAGACCCAGTACTTC. It encodes CASSPGLAGIQETQYF.

The rearrangement uses TRBV7-3 and TRBJ2-1; a weak D match, TRBD2 (6 bases). Per germline, CDR1 SGHTA and CDR2 FQGTGA. The length of the CDR3 is 15 residues. Trimming removed 5 bases from V and 5 bases from J, with 16 bases in between. CDR3 protein: CASSKDYLGNNEQFF. The CDR3 nucleotides are TGTGCCAGCAGCAAGGACTATCTGGGTAACAATGAGCAGTTCTTC.

This chain connects TRBV6-4 to TRBJ1-2; D is unclear. The CDR3 runs to 12 residues. CDR1 is MRHNA and CDR2 is SNTAGT in the germline V gene. Trimming removed 3 bases from V and 7 bases from J, with 9 bases in between. The CDR3 sequence is CASSDYGAGYTF. The CDR3 DNA follows: TGTGCCAGCAGTGATTACGGAGCTGGCTACACCTTC.

The V gene is TRBV20-1, the J gene TRBJ1-4; 7 nucleotides align to TRBD1. Germline CDR1 DFQATT, CDR2 SNEGSKA (reference sequence). The junction had 4 bases not matched to a gene; V was cut back by 3 bases and J by 3 bases. The CDR3 is 14 residues long. The CDR3 loop is CSASRGRSNEKLFF. The CDR3 DNA is TGCAGTGCTAGTAGGGGGCGGTCTAATGAAAAACTGTTTTTT.

A few counts support this clone. The chain couples TRBV6-5 to TRBJ1-5; D is perhaps TRBD1 (6 bases). CDR3 size: 13 residues. V shed 8 bases and J shed 2 bases, with 10 bases lying between them. Germline assignment: CDR1 MNHEY and CDR2 SVGAGI. CDR3: CASVQGGNQPQHF. As DNA, the CDR3 is TGTGCCAGCGTACAGGGTGGCAATCAGCCCCAGCATTTT.

The gene calls are TRBV27 and TRBJ2-2, with 12 bases identical to TRBD2. Germline lookup yields CDR1 MNHEY and CDR2 SMNVEV (reference sequence). The CDR3 runs to 17 residues. J was trimmed by 5 bases and V by 6 bases; bases with no gene match: 10. Here the CDR3 DNA reads TGTGCCAGCAGCCCCGGCCTAGCGGGAGGGAGTACCGGGGAGCTGTTTTTT. Amino acid sequence: CASSPGLAGGSTGELFF.

The rearrangement uses TRBV15 and TRBJ2-3; D gene ambiguous. The germline V gene has CDR1 LNHNV and CDR2 YYDKDF (reference sequence). The CDR3 loop spans 13 amino acids. Trimming removed 0 bases from V and 6 bases from J, with 7 bases in between. For the CDR3, the DNA is TGTGCCACCAGCAGAGATCTGTCTGATACGCAGTATTTT. It specifies CATSRDLSDTQYF. The full variable domain, in which reference TRBV15 and TRBJ2-3 provide the parts outside the CDR3, is DAMVIQNPRYQVTQFGKPVTLSCSQTLNHNVMYWYQQKSSQAPKLLFHYYDKDFNNEADTPDNFQSRRPNTSFCFLDIRSPGLGDTAMYLCATSRDLSDTQYFGPGTRLTVL.

J is TRBJ1-2 and V is TRBV28; 7 bases match TRBD1. Per germline, CDR1 MDHEN and CDR2 SYDVKM. The CDR3 totals 13 residues. V lost 5 bases and J lost 5; bases outside the gene matches: 5. The CDR3 sequence is CASSETGRYGYTF. CDR3 in DNA: TGTGCCAGCAGTGAGACAGGGAGATATGGCTACACCTTC.

This clone occurred a few times. The V call is TRBV5-6, the J call TRBJ2-5; TRBD1 matches at 8 bases. This CDR3 has 16 residues. The J segment lost 5 bases and the V segment lost 4 bases, leaving 13 bases of the junction unmatched. Germline CDR1 reads SGHDT; CDR2 reads YYEEEE. DNA of the CDR3: TGTGCCAGCAGCCCCGATACCCAGGGGGCGGGGGAGACCCAGTACTTC. It specifies CASSPDTQGAGETQYF. Full variable domain (missing parts from reference TRBV5-6 and TRBJ2-5): DAGVTQSPTHLIKTRGQQVTLRCSPKSGHDTVSWYQQALGQGPQFIFQYYEEEERQRGNFPDRFSGHQFPNYSSELNVNALLLGDSALYLCASSPDTQGAGETQYFGPGTRLLVL.

The V gene is TRBV7-6, the J gene TRBJ2-2; weak D call: TRBD1 (5 bases). This CDR3 spans 14 amino acids. V was pared by 6 bases and J by 5 bases, with 13 bases between. CDR1 is SGHVS and CDR2 is FNYEAQ in the germline V gene. CDR3 loop: CASRNGQQTGELFF. The CDR3 DNA follows: TGTGCCAGCAGGAACGGACAACAAACCGGGGAGCTGTTTTTT.

The J gene is TRBJ2-3, the V gene TRBV11-1, with 8 bases aligning to TRBD2. Germline CDR1 SGHAT, CDR2 FQDESV (reference sequence). This CDR3 has 16 residues. After removal of 5 bases from V and 2 bases from J, the junction contained 9 bases not matched to a gene. CDR3 coding DNA: TGTGCCAGCAGCAAGGAGCGGGAGCTTCTCACAGATACGCAGTATTTT. Protein: CASSKERELLTDTQYF. Drawing the rest from reference TRBV11-1 and TRBJ2-3, the complete variable domain is EAEVAQSPRYKITEKSQAVAFWCDPISGHATLYWYRQILGQGPELLVQFQDESVVDDSQLPKDRFSAERLKGVDSTLKIQPAELGDSAMYLCASSKERELLTDTQYFGPGTRLTVL.

The rearrangement joins TRBV19 to TRBJ1-2; 8 bases fit TRBD1. This CDR3 has 15 residues. The V and J ends lost 6 bases and 5 bases, in that order; junction bases with no gene match: 11. Germline CDR1 is LNHDA and CDR2 is SQIVND (reference sequence). The CDR3 loop is CASSPGTGFPYGYTF. Written as DNA, the CDR3 is TGTGCCAGTAGCCCGGGGACAGGCTTCCCGTATGGCTACACCTTC.

The rearrangement links TRBV9 to TRBJ2-3; TRBD2 aligns across 16 bases. This CDR3 comprises 20 residues. Per germline, CDR1 SGDLS and CDR2 YYNGEE. With V trimmed by 0 bases and J by 6 bases, 13 bases remained unmatched. The CDR3 DNA follows: TGTGCCAGCAGCGTAGCTGAGGGACTAGCGGGAGGGCCCCCGCTTGATACGCAGTATTTT. It encodes CASSVAEGLAGGPPLDTQYF. The variable domain in full, with the rest retrieved from reference TRBV9 and TRBJ2-3, is DSGVTQTPKHLITATGQRVTLRCSPRSGDLSVYWYQQSLDQGLQFLIQYYNGEERAKGNILERFSAQQFPDLHSELNLSSLELGDSALYFCASSVAEGLAGGPPLDTQYFGPGTRLTVL.

This rearrangement joins TRBV3-1 (or the pseudogene TRBV3-2) to TRBJ2-5, with D unresolved. Germline V lookup: CDR1 LGHDT, CDR2 YNNKEL (reference sequence). Trimming removed 2 bases from V and 1 base from J, with 8 bases in between. This CDR3 region has 14 residues. CDR3 nucleotides: TGTGCCAGCAGCCAACAGACACTCCAAGAGACCCAGTACTTC. Its protein product is CASSQQTLQETQYF.

The chain uses TRBV6-1 and TRBJ1-2; 9 bases are a match to TRBD1. Germline CDR1 is MNHNS and CDR2 is SASEGT. Trimming took 0 bases from V and 6 from J; bases not matched to a gene: 5. This CDR3 spans 15 amino acids. The CDR3 region has the DNA TGTGCCAGCAGTGAAGCGTGGACAGGGGCCGATGGCTACACCTTC. Protein sequence: CASSEAWTGADGYTF.

V and J are TRBV5-4 and TRBJ1-6; D remains unclear. The CDR3 contains 12 residues. Looked up from germline, CDR1 is SGHNT and CDR2 is YYREEE (reference sequence). Deletions cut 4 bases from V and 6 bases from J, with 5 bases between. CDR3 region: CASSLTNSPLHF. The CDR3 coding sequence is TGTGCCAGCAGCCTAACTAATTCACCCCTCCACTTT.